The entry that follows covers one T cell receptor (beta chain) sequence. As yet, its antigen is unknown. Primers for the PCR totalled 60 Vbeta and 13 Jbeta. Some clones are missing from TCRdb's copy, which holds only in-frame ones; the method was immunoSEQ multiplex PCR. This table holds under 150,000 clones, about 78% found once. These data belong to a study of cytomegalovirus exposure and HLA in healthy donors. Overall study findings and caveats: Previous analysis showed most TCR beta V segments were productive about 87% or about 30% of the time. Exclusion as indistinguishable affected some V segments, including TRBV6-2 and TRBV6-3.

V dropped 2 bases and J dropped 1 base, with 12 bases sitting between them. The CDR3 runs to 15 residues. Per the germline V gene, CDR1 is KGHSH and CDR2 is LQKENI. Among the donors, all were healthy bone marrow donors. Sequenced: PBMCs. The genes are TRBV18 and TRBJ2-7; D might be TRBD2 (6 bases). The receptor comes from a man aged 45-65 years in good health and CMV-seropositive. This chain's CDR3 is CASSPTLGGSYEQYF. The DNA of the CDR3 is TGTGCCAGCTCACCAACTTTAGGAGGGTCCTACGAGCAGTACTTC.